This T cell receptor beta chain was observed in a study of blood T cell repertoires in COVID-19. Profiled with immunoSEQ multiplex PCR; TCRdb holds only in-frame clones, not every one. The data show 200,000 to 300,000 clones, 85% to 95% seen once. V trimming: 2 bases; J trimming: 4 bases; junction bases outside the gene matches: 1. The CDR3 contains 14 residues. Germline CDR1 reads SGHDT; CDR2 reads YYEEEE. The chain uses TRBV5-6 and TRBJ2-5; 11 nucleotides match TRBD2. The TCR was taken from a man aged 25 to 40 with COVID-19, enrolled during active disease. Sample: peripheral blood. The CDR3 DNA reads TGTGCCAGCAGCTTACTAGCGGGGGCAGAGACCCAGTACTTC. Amino acid sequence: CASSLLAGAETQYF.